Each of the 20 T cell receptor beta chains below was sequenced from the same sample in a study of neoadjuvant anti-PD-1 for oral cavity cancer. Some clones are missing from TCRdb's copy, which holds only in-frame ones; the method was immunoSEQ multiplex PCR. This table holds about 14,000 clones, 66% found once. This specimen consisted of PBMCs, obtained before nivolumab (anti-PD-1) treatment. These receptors all come from a person aged 40 to 85 with oral cavity squamous cell carcinoma.

The chain has TRBV12-5 and TRBJ1-1; TRBD1 might be the D (5 bases). Between the trimmed V and J ends, which lost 2 bases and 0 bases, there was a span of 13 bases. Germline V gene data show CDR1 as LGHNT and CDR2 as FRNRAP. There are 16 residues in the CDR3. This chain's CDR3 is CASGLPRGAMNTEAFF. The CDR3 DNA reads TGTGCTAGTGGTTTGCCAAGAGGGGCGATGAACACTGAAGCTTTCTTT.

The chain carries TRBV19 and TRBJ1-2, with D possibly being TRBD1 (6 bases). The CDR3 totals 16 residues. Between the trimmed V and J ends, which lost 6 bases and 4 bases, there was a span of 21 bases. The germline V gene encodes CDR1 LNHDA and CDR2 SQIVND (reference sequence). For the CDR3, the DNA is TGTGCCAGTAGGGTATCGGGGGCCGATAAACGCTATGGCTACACCTTC. Amino acids: CASRVSGADKRYGYTF.

CDR3 loop: CASSIRRGASTDTQYF. CDR3 coding DNA: TGTGCCAGTAGTATTCGGCGGGGGGCTAGCACAGATACGCAGTATTTT. The V gene is TRBV19, the J gene TRBJ2-3, with TRBD2 matching over 8 bases. CDR1 and CDR2 from the germline V gene are LNHDA and SQIVND (reference sequence). With V trimmed by 3 bases and J by 0 bases, 5 bases remained unmatched. The CDR3 runs 16 residues.

The CDR3 protein is CASADGEHAEAFF. DNA for the CDR3: TGTGCCAGCGCCGACGGGGAGCACGCTGAAGCTTTCTTT. The chain carries TRBV6-4 and TRBJ1-1; D remains ambiguous. Germline CDR1 and CDR2: MRHNA and SNTAGT. V gave up 8 bases and J gave up 6 bases, with 16 bases separating them. CDR3 length equals 13 residues.

V is TRBV6-5 and J is TRBJ2-5; 7 bases map to TRBD1. Germline V gene lookup returns CDR1 MNHEY and CDR2 SVGAGI. There are 16 residues in the CDR3. After removal of 2 bases from V and 3 bases from J, the junction contained 9 bases not matched to a gene. CDR3 protein: CASSYGSTGEKETQYF. As DNA, the CDR3 is TGTGCCAGCAGTTACGGAAGCACAGGGGAAAAAGAGACCCAGTACTTC.

CDR3 DNA: TGTGCCAGCAGCGGACCGGGACAGGGGCGCGACGGCTATGGCTACACCTTC. Amino acids: CASSGPGQGRDGYGYTF. The chain carries TRBV13 and TRBJ1-2; 10 bases are shared with TRBD1. The germline gives CDR1 PRHDT, CDR2 FYEKMQ (reference sequence). This CDR3 has 17 residues. After removal of 5 bases from V and 4 bases from J, the junction contained 13 bases not matched to a gene.

The rearrangement links TRBV7-8 to TRBJ1-2; possible D gene TRBD1, 5 bases. CDR1 SGHVS and CDR2 FQNEAQ come from the germline V gene. Trimming cost V 4 bases and J 1 base, with 16 bases left between them. The CDR3 is 16 amino acids. The CDR3 loop reads CASSSPGGGINYGYTF. The DNA of the CDR3 is TGTGCCAGCAGCTCGCCTGGGGGGGGTATTAACTATGGCTACACCTTC.

The rearrangement links TRBV10-2 to TRBJ1-4; perhaps TRBD1 as D (6 bases). The V end lost 3 bases, the J end lost 3 bases, and 8 bases lay between the germline ends. The CDR3 has 14 amino acids. Germline lookup yields CDR1 WSHSY and CDR2 SAAADI. For the CDR3, the DNA is TGCGCCAGCAGTGACAGGGGAGCTAATGAAAAACTGTTTTTT. As protein: CASSDRGANEKLFF.

V and J are TRBV4-2 and TRBJ1-1, with D perhaps matching TRBD1 (5 bases). Trimming took 4 bases from V and 7 from J, leaving 19 bases between them. The CDR3 length is 15 residues. CDR1 LGHNA and CDR2 YNFKEQ come from the germline V gene. CDR3 DNA: TGTGCCAGCAGCCCCATGGGGGGTATAAGGAGTGAAGCTTTCTTT. Encoded protein: CASSPMGGIRSEAFF.

The rearrangement uses TRBV5-4 and TRBJ1-6; tentative D call: TRBD1 (6 bases). The CDR3 covers 14 residues. The ends were cut back, 1 base at V and 7 bases at J, with 9 bases in the middle. Germline lookup yields CDR1 SGHNT and CDR2 YYREEE (reference sequence). The CDR3 loop is CASSLRGSNSPLHF. CDR3 nucleotides: TGTGCCAGCAGCTTGAGGGGGTCGAATTCACCCCTCCACTTT.

The chain employs TRBV27 and TRBJ2-5, with D uncertain. CDR1 is MNHEY, CDR2 SMNVEV, per germline (reference sequence). Deletions cut 5 bases from V and 5 bases from J, with 15 bases between. This CDR3 has 14 residues. The CDR3 sequence is CASSIGPSDETQYF. The CDR3, as DNA: TGTGCCAGCAGTATAGGGCCCAGCGACGAGACCCAGTACTTC.

This chain uses TRBV6-5 with TRBJ2-3, with TRBD1 identical over 7 bases. V lost 7 bases to trimming and J lost 2 bases; unmatched junction nucleotides: 9. Per germline, CDR1 MNHEY and CDR2 SVGAGI. There are 15 residues in the CDR3. The CDR3 sequence: CASTVDRRYTDTQYF. DNA for the CDR3: TGTGCCAGCACGGTGGACAGGAGATACACAGATACGCAGTATTTT.

The chain uses TRBV16 and TRBJ2-3, with D possibly TRBD2 on 6 matching bases. This CDR3 has 15 amino acids. Trimming cost V 2 bases and J 3 bases, with 12 bases left between them. Germline loops: CDR1 KGHSY, CDR2 FQNENV. The DNA of the CDR3 is TGTGCCAGCAGCCAAATCGGAGGGGTAACAGATACGCAGTATTTT. Translating gives CASSQIGGVTDTQYF.

This clone is a singleton in its sample. The V and J genes are TRBV30 and TRBJ1-2; 7 nucleotides agree with TRBD1. V lost 1 base and J lost 2; bases outside the gene matches: 7. This CDR3 is 15 amino acids long. Germline assignment: CDR1 GTSNPN and CDR2 SVGIG (reference sequence). DNA of the CDR3: TGTGCCTGGAGTGCCATGGGACAGAGAAACTATGGCTACACCTTC. As protein: CAWSAMGQRNYGYTF.

This chain connects TRBV10-3 to TRBJ1-1, with D unclear. Trimming took 10 bases from V and 6 from J, leaving 12 bases between them. The CDR3 is 11 residues long. Germline V lookup: CDR1 ENHRY, CDR2 SYGVKD. In DNA form, the CDR3 reads TGTGCCACCGGGGAGGCCCCTGAAGCTTTCTTT. Its translation: CATGEAPEAFF.

This chain's CDR3 is CASSSYLGDGETQYF. The CDR3, as DNA: TGCGCCAGCAGCTCCTACTTGGGGGACGGAGAGACCCAGTACTTC. The genes are TRBV5-1 and TRBJ2-5, with D perhaps given as TRBD1 or TRBD2 (5 bases each). Per germline, CDR1 SGHRS and CDR2 YFSETQ. Trimming shortened V by 3 bases and J by 4 bases, and 16 bases separated the two germline ends. This CDR3 has 15 amino acids.

This chain joins TRBV5-1 and TRBJ1-1; no firm D call. The V and J ends lost 0 bases and 4 bases respectively, with 7 bases between them. This CDR3 is 13 amino acids long. Germline loops: CDR1 SGHRS, CDR2 YFSETQ. CDR3 sequence (DNA): TGCGCCAGCAGCTTGGGTGGGCCCACTGAAGCTTTCTTT. Protein: CASSLGGPTEAFF. Full variable domain (outside the CDR3, taken from reference TRBV5-1 and TRBJ1-1): KAGVTQTPRYLIKTRGQQVTLSCSPISGHRSVSWYQQTPGQGLQFLFEYFSETQRNKGNFPGRFSGRQFSNSRSEMNVSTLELGDSALYLCASSLGGPTEAFFGQGTRLTVV.

This chain joins TRBV27 and TRBJ1-1, with D possibly TRBD1 on 5 matching bases. CDR3 size: 15 residues. Germline V gives CDR1 MNHEY, CDR2 SMNVEV (reference sequence). Trimming pared 3 bases from V and 10 bases from J, leaving 21 bases between. In nucleotides, the CDR3 is TGTGCCAGCAGTTTTTCCCCGAAGAGTCAGGGCCGAGCTTTCTTT. This encodes CASSFSPKSQGRAFF.

The chain carries TRBV7-2 and TRBJ2-1; D gene uncertain. Looked up from germline, CDR1 is SGHTA and CDR2 is FQGNSA. V lost 2 bases and J lost 5, with 10 bases in between. This CDR3 has 14 amino acids. The CDR3: CASSLSNRHNEQFF. In DNA form, the CDR3 reads TGTGCCAGCAGCTTATCTAACAGACACAATGAGCAGTTCTTC.

The chain has TRBV29-1 and TRBJ1-1; D may be TRBD1 (6 bases). This CDR3 has 12 amino acids. Germline CDR1 reads SQVTM; CDR2 reads ANQGSEA. The CDR3 loop is CTGGHTNTEAFF. The CDR3 DNA reads as TGCACCGGGGGACACACGAACACTGAAGCTTTCTTT. Together with reference TRBV29-1 and TRBJ1-1, the CDR3 gives the full variable domain: SAVISQKPSRDICQRGTSLTIQCQVDSQVTMMFWYRQQPGQSLTLIATANQGSEATYESGFVIDKFPISRPNLTFSTLTVSNMSPEDSSIYLCTGGHTNTEAFFGQGTRLTVV.